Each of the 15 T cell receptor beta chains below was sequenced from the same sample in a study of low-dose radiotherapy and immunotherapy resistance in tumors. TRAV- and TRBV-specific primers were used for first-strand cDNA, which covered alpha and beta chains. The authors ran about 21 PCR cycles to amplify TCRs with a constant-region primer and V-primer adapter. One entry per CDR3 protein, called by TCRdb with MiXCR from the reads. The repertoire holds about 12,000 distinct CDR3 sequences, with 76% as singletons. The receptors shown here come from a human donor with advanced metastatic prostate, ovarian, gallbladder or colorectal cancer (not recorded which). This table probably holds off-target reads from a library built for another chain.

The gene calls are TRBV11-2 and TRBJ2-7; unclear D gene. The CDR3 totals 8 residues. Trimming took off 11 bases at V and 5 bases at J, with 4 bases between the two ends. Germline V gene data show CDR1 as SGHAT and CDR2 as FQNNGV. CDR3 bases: TGTGCCGAAAACGAGCAGTACTTC. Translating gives CAENEQYF.

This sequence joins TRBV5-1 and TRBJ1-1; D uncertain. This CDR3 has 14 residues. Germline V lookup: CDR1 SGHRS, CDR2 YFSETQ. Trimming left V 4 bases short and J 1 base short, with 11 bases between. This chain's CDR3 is CASSPSGGNTEAFF. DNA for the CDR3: TGCGCCAGCAGCCCCTCGGGAGGGAACACTGAAGCTTTCTTT.

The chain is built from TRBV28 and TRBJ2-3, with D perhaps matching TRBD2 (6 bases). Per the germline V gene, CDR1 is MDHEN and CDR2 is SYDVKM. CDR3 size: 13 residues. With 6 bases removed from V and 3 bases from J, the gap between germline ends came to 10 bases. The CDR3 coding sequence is TGTGCCAGCAGATGGGGGGTGACAGATACGCAGTATTTT. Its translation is CASRWGVTDTQYF.

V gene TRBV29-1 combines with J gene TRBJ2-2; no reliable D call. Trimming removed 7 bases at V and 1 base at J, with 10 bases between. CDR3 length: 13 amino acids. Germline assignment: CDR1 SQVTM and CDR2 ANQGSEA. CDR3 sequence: CSAINRNTGELFF. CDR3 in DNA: TGCAGCGCGATAAACAGGAACACCGGGGAGCTGTTTTTT.

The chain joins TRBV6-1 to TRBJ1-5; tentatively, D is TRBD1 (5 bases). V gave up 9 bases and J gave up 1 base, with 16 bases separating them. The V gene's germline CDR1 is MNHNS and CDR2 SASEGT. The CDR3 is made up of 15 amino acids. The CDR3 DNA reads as TGTGCCAGTACCCCCGGGACGGAAAGCAATCAGCCCCAGCATTTT. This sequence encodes CASTPGTESNQPQHF.

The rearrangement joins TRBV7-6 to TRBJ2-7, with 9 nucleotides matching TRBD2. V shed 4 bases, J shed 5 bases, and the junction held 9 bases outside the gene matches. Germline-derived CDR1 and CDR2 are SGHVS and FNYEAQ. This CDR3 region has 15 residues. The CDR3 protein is CASSYGAGGPDEQYF. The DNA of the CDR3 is TGTGCCAGCAGCTATGGGGCGGGAGGGCCTGACGAGCAGTACTTC.

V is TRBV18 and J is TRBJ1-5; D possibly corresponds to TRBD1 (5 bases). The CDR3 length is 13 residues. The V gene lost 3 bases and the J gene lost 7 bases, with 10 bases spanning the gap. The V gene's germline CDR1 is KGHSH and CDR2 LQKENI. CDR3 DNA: TGTGCCAGCTCACCCGCGGGGGGACAGCCCCAGCATTTT. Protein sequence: CASSPAGGQPQHF.

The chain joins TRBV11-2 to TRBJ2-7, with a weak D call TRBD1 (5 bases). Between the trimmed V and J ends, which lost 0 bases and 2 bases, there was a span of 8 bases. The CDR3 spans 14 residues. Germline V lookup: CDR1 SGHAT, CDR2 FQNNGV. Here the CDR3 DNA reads TGTGCCAGCAGCTTAGAGGGGCCGACCTACGAGCAGTACTTC. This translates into CASSLEGPTYEQYF.

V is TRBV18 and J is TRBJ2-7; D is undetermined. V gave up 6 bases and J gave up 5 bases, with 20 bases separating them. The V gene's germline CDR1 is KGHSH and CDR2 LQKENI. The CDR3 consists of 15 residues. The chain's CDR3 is CASSTADEKLHEQYF. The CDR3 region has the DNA TGTGCCAGCTCCACGGCGGATGAAAAGCTCCACGAGCAGTACTTC.

The CDR3 here is CASSEQLSYEQYF. DNA for the CDR3: TGTGCCAGCAGTGAACAGTTGTCCTACGAGCAGTACTTC. The chain combines TRBV6-5 with TRBJ2-7; no clear D. Germline values: CDR1 MNHEY, CDR2 SVGAGI. The CDR3 consists of 13 residues. Trimming stripped 5 bases from V and 1 base from J, with 9 bases between.

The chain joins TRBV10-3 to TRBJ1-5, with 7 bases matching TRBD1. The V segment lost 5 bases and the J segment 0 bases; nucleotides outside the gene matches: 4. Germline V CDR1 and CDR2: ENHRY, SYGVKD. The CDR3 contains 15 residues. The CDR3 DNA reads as TGTGCCATCAGTAAGGACAGGTCTAGCAATCAGCCCCAGCATTTT. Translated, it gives CAISKDRSSNQPQHF.

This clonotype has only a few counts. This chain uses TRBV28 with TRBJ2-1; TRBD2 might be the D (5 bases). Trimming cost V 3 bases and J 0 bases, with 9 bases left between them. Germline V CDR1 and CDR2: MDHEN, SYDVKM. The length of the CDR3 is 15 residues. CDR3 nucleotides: TGTGCCAGCAGTTTTAGCGACCGCTCCTACAATGAGCAGTTCTTC. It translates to CASSFSDRSYNEQFF.

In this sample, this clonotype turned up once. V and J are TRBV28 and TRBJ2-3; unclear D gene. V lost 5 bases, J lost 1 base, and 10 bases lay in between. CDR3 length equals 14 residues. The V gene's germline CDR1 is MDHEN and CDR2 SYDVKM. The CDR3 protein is CASSSSGGTDTQYF. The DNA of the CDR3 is TGTGCCAGCAGTAGTTCGGGCGGCACAGATACGCAGTATTTT.

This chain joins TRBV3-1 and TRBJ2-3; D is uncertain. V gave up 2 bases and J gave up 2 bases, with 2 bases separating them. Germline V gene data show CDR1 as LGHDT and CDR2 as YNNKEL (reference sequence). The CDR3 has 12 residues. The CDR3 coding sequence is TGTGCCAGCAGCCAAAACACAGATACGCAGTATTTT. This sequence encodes CASSQNTDTQYF.

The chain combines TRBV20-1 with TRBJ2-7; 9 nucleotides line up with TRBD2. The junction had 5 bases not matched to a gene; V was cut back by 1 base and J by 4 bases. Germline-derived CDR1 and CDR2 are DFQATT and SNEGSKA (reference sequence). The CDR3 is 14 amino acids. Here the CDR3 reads CSARVASGTYEQYF. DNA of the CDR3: TGCAGTGCTAGAGTAGCTAGCGGGACTTACGAGCAGTACTTC.